This T cell receptor beta chain was recorded in a study of cytotoxic CD8 clonotypes in ibrutinib-treated CLL. Across the study: The patients, about a dozen relapsed/refractory and under 16 treatment-naive, included approximately 17 who were IGHV unmutated.

Trimming stripped 0 bases from V and 2 bases from J, with 11 bases between. Per the germline V gene, CDR1 is LGHNA and CDR2 is YNFKEQ. The CDR3 is 15 amino acids. This clone has a count of ten or more. Profiled with immunoSEQ multiplex PCR; TCRdb holds only in-frame clones, not every one. The top ten hold 5% to 5.5% of the sample, which has 150,000 or so clones, roughly three quarters seen once. The chain has TRBV4-2 and TRBJ2-7; tentatively, D is TRBD2 (5 bases). The source was PBMCs, collected after 24 months of ibrutinib treatment. The sequence was obtained from a human donor with chronic lymphocytic leukemia. CDR3 bases: TGTGCCAGCAGCCAAGAGAGCTGGGGAGCCTACGAGCAGTACTTC. Its translation is CASSQESWGAYEQYF.